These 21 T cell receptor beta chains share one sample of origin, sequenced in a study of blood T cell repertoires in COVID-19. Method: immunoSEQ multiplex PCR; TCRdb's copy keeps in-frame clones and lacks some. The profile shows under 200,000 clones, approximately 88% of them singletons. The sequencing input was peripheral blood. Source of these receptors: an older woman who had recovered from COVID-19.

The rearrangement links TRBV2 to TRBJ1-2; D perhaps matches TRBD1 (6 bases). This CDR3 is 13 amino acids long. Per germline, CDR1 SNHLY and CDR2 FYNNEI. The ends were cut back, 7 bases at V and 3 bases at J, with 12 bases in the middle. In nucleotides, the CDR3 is TGTGCCAGCACCCCTGACAGGTACTATGGCTACACCTTC. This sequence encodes CASTPDRYYGYTF. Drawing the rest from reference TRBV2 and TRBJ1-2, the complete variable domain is EPEVTQTPSHQVTQMGQEVILRCVPISNHLYFYWYRQILGQKVEFLVSFYNNEISEKSEIFDDQFSVERPDGSNFTLKIRSTKLEDSAMYFCASTPDRYYGYTFGSGTRLTVV.

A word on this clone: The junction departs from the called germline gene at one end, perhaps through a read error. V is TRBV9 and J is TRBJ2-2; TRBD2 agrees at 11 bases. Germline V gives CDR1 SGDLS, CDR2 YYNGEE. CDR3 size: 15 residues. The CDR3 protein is CAPSVNSGGAGELFF. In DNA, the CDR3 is TGCGCCCCCAGCGTAAATAGCGGGGGGGCCGGGGAGCTGTTTTTT.

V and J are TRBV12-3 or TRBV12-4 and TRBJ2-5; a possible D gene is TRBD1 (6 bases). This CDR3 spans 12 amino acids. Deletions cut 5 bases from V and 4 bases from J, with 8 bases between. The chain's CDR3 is CASSKGGETQYF. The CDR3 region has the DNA TGTGCCAGCAGTAAAGGGGGAGAGACCCAGTACTTC.

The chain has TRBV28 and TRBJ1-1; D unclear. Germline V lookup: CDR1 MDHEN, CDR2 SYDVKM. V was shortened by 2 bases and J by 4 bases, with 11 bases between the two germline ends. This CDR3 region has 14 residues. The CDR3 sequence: CASSLVSRGTEAFF. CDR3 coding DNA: TGTGCCAGCAGTTTAGTCTCCCGCGGCACTGAAGCTTTCTTT.

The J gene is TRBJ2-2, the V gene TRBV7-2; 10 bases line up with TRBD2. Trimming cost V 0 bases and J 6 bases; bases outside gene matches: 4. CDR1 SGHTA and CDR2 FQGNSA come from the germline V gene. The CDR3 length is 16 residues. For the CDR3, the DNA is TGTGCCAGCAGCTTAGCAGTAGCGGGGGGCGCCGGGGAGCTGTTTTTT. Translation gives CASSLAVAGGAGELFF.

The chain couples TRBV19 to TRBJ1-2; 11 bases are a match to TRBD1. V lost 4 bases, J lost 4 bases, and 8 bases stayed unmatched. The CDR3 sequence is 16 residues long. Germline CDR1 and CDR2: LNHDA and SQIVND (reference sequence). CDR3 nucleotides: TGTGCCAGTAGTACCAAGGACAGGGGGCAGGTCTATGGCTACACCTTC. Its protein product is CASSTKDRGQVYGYTF.

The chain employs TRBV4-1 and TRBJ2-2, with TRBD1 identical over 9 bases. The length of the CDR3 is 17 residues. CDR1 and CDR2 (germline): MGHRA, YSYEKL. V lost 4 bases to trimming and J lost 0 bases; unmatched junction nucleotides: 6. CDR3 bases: TGCGCCAGCAGCCCTGAAAACAGGGGGCCGAACACCGGGGAGCTGTTTTTT. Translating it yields CASSPENRGPNTGELFF.

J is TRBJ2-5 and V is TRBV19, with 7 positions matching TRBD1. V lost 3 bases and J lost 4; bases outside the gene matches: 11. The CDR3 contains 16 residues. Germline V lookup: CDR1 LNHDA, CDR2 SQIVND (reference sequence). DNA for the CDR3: TGTGCCAGTAGTATTCACCCCATAGGGGGCGGAGAGACCCAGTACTTC. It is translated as CASSIHPIGGGETQYF.

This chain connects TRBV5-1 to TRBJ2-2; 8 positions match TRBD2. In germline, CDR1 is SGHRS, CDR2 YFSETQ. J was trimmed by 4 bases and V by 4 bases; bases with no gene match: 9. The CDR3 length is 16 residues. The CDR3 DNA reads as TGCGCCAGCAGCACAGGTAGCGGGGCTGTCACCGGGGAGCTGTTTTTT. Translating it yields CASSTGSGAVTGELFF.

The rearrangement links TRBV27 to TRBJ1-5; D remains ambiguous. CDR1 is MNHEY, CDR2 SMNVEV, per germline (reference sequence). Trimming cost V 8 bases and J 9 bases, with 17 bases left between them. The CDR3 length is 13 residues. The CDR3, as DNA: TGTGCCAGCTGGGCGGCTGCCCGGGGGCCCCAGCATTTT. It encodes CASWAAARGPQHF.

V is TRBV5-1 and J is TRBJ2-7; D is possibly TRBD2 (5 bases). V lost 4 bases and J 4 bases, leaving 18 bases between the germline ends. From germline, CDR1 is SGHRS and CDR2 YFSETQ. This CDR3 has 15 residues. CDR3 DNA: TGCGCCAGCAGCGCCGGACTTGTTTCGATTTACGAGCAGTACTTC. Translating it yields CASSAGLVSIYEQYF.

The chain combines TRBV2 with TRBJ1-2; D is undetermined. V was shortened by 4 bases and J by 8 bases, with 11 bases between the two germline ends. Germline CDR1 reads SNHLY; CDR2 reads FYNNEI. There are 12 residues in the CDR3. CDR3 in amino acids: CASSGDFEGYTF. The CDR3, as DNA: TGTGCCAGCAGTGGAGACTTTGAAGGCTACACCTTC.

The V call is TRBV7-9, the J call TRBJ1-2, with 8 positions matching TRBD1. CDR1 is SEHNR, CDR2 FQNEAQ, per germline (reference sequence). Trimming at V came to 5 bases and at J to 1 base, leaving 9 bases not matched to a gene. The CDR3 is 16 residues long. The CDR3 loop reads CASSQASGGINYGYTF. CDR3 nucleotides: TGTGCCAGCAGCCAAGCGTCAGGGGGCATTAACTATGGCTACACCTTC.

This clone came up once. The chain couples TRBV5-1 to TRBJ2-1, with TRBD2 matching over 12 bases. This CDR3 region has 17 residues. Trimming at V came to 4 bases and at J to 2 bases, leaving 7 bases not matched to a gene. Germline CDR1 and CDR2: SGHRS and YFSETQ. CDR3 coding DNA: TGCGCCAGCAGCAGGGGCCTAGCGGGGGGGCCCTACAATGAGCAGTTCTTC. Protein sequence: CASSRGLAGGPYNEQFF.

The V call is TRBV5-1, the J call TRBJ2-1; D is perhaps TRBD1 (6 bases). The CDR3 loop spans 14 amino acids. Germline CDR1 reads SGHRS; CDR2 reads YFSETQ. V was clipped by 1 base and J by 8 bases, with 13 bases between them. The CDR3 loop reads CASSLYEGVDEQFF. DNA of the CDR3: TGCGCCAGCAGCTTGTACGAGGGGGTCGATGAGCAGTTCTTC.

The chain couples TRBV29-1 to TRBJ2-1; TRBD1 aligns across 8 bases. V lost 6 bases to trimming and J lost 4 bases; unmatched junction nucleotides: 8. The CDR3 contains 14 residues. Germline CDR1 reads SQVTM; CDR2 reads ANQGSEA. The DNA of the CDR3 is TGCAGCGTCGCAGACAGGGGAAGATACAATGAGCAGTTCTTC. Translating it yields CSVADRGRYNEQFF.

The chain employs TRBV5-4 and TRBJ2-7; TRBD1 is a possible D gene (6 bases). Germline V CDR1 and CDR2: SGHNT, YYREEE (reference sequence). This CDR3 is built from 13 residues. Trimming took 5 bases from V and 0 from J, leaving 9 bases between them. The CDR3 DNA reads TGTGCCAGCAGAGACAGGAGCTCCTACGAGCAGTACTTC. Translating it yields CASRDRSSYEQYF.

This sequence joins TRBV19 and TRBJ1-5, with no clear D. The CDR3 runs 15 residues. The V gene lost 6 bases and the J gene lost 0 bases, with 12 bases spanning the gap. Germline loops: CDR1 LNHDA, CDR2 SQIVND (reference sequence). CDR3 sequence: CASSRDSYSNQPQHF. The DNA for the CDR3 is TGTGCCAGTAGCAGAGACTCGTATAGCAATCAGCCCCAGCATTTT. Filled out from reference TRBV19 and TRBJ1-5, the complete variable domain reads DGGITQSPKYLFRKEGQNVTLSCEQNLNHDAMYWYRQDPGQGLRLIYYSQIVNDFQKGDIAEGYSVSREKKESFPLTVTSAQKNPTAFYLCASSRDSYSNQPQHFGDGTRLSIL.

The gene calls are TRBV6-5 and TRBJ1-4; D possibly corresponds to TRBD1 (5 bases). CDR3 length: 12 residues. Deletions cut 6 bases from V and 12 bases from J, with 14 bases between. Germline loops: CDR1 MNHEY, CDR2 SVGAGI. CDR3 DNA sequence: TGTGCCAGCAGGCAGTATATGGGGCAACTGTTTTTT. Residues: CASRQYMGQLFF.

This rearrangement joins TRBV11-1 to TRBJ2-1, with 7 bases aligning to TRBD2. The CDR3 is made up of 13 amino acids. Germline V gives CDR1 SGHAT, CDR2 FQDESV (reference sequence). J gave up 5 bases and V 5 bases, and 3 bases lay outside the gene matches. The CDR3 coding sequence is TGTGCCAGCAGCCTGGGACTAAACAATGAGCAGTTCTTC. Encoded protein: CASSLGLNNEQFF.

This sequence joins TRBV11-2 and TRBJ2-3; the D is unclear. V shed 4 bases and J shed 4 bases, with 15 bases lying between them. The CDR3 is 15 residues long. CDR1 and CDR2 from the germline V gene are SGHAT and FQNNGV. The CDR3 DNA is TGTGCCAGCAGCTCCCCTAGTCAGTTGGCAGATACGCAGTATTTT. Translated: CASSSPSQLADTQYF.